A single T cell receptor beta chain is shown here with its context. TCRdb ran MiXCR on the 5' RACE reads and lists one entry per CDR3 protein. In the table there are some 340,000 distinct CDR3 sequences, roughly 14% of which are singletons. These data belong to a study of CD8 T cells in ankylosing spondylitis. With 3 bases clipped from V and 5 bases from J, the junction kept 6 bases outside the gene matches. CDR3 length: 15 residues. The material sequenced was blood, either unsorted or a sorted T cell fraction (not recorded which). The chain has TRBV12-3 or TRBV12-4 and TRBJ2-3; 9 bases match TRBD2. The clonotype originates from a male donor with ankylosing spondylitis or in good health (not recorded which). CDR3 sequence: CASSLTSGAGDTQYF. DNA of the CDR3: TGTGCCAGCAGTTTGACTAGCGGTGCGGGAGATACGCAGTATTTT.